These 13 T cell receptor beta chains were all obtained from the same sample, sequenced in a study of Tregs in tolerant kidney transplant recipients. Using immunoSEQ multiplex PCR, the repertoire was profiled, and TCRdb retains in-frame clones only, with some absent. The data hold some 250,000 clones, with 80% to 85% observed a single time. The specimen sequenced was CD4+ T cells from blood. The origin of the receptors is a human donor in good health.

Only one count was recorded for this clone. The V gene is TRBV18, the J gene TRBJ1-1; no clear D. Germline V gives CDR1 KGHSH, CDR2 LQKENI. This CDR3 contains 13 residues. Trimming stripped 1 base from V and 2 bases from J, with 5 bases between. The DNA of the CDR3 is TGTGCCAGCTCACCACGACAAAACACTGAAGCTTTCTTT. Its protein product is CASSPRQNTEAFF.

In DNA, the CDR3 is TGCGCCAGCAGCCAAGATGCCCCGCGGCGGATAGCGGGCGGGCTCTACGAGCAGTACTTC. Amino acids: CASSQDAPRRIAGGLYEQYF. The chain uses TRBV4-1 and TRBJ2-7, with TRBD2 matching over 7 bases. The CDR3 is 20 residues long. V lost 0 bases, J lost 3 bases, and 20 bases stayed unmatched. CDR1 is MGHRA and CDR2 is YSYEKL in the germline V gene.

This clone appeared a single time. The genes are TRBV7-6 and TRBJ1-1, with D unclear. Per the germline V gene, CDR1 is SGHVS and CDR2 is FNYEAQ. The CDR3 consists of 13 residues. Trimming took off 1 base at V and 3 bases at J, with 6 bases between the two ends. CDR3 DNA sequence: TGTGCCAGCAGCTTAGGGGTCTACACTGAAGCTTTCTTT. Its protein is CASSLGVYTEAFF.

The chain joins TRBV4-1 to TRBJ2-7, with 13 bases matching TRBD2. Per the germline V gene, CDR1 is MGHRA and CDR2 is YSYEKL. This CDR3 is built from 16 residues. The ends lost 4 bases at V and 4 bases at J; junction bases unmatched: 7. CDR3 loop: CASSLGPGLAGYEQYF. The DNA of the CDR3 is TGCGCCAGCAGCCTAGGACCGGGACTAGCGGGGTACGAGCAGTACTTC.

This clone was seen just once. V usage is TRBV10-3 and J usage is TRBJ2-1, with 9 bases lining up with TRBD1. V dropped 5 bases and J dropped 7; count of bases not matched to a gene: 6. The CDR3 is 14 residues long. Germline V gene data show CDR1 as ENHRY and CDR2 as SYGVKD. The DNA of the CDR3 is TGTGCCATCAGTTGGACAGGGGATGGGAATGAGCAGTTCTTC. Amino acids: CAISWTGDGNEQFF.

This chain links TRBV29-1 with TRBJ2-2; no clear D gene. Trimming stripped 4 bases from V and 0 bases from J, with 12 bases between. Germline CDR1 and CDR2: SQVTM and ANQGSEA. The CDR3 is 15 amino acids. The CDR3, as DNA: TGCAGCGTTGTTTTTCAGGTCCCGAACACCGGGGAGCTGTTTTTT. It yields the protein CSVVFQVPNTGELFF.

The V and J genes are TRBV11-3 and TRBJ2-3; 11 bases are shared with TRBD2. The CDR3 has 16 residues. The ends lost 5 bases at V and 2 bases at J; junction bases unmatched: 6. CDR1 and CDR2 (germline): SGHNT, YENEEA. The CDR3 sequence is CASSPGTSGYTDTQYF. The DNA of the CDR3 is TGTGCCAGCAGCCCAGGGACTAGCGGATACACAGATACGCAGTATTTT.

CDR3 nucleotides: TGCGCCAGCAGCTGGGGAACCGGGACGCTGGCGGATACGCAGTATTTT. Translation gives CASSWGTGTLADTQYF. The J gene is TRBJ2-3, the V gene TRBV5-1; D might be TRBD1 or TRBD2, each matching 5 bases. Trimming cost V 3 bases and J 6 bases, with 20 bases left between them. CDR3 length: 16 amino acids. In germline, CDR1 is SGHRS, CDR2 YFSETQ. The entire variable domain, with the rest obtained from reference TRBV5-1 and TRBJ2-3, is as follows: KAGVTQTPRYLIKTRGQQVTLSCSPISGHRSVSWYQQTPGQGLQFLFEYFSETQRNKGNFPGRFSGRQFSNSRSEMNVSTLELGDSALYLCASSWGTGTLADTQYFGPGTRLTVL.

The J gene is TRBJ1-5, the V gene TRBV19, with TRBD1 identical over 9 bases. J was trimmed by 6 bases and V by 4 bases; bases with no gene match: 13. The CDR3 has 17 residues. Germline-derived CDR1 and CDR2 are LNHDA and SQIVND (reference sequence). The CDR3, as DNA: TGTGCCAGTAGTACACAAACTACAGGGGGCACCGTTCAGCCCCAGCATTTT. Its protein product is CASSTQTTGGTVQPQHF.

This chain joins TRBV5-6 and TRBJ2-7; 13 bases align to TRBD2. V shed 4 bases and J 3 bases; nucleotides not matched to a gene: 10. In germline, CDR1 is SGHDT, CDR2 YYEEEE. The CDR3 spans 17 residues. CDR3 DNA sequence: TGTGCCAGCAGCGGGACCCCGGGACTAGCGGGGAACTACGAGCAGTACTTC. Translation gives CASSGTPGLAGNYEQYF.

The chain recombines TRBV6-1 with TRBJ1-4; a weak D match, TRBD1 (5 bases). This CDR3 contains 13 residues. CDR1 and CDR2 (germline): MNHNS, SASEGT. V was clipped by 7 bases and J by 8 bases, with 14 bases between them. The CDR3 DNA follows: TGTGCCAGCAACCCCGGGGGTTGGGAAAAACTGTTTTTT. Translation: CASNPGGWEKLFF.

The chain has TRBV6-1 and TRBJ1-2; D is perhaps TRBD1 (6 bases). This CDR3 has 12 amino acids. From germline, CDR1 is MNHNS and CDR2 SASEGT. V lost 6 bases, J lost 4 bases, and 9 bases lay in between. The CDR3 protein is CASSKGGYGYTF. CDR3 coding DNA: TGTGCCAGCAGCAAGGGGGGCTATGGCTACACCTTC.

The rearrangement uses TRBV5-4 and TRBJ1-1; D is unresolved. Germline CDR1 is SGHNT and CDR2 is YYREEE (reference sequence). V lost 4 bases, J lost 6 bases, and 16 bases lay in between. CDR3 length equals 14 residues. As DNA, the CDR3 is TGTGCCAGCAGCACCGGGCTGCGTAATGCTGAAGCTTTCTTT. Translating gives CASSTGLRNAEAFF.